This passage covers 18 T cell receptor beta chains from one sample sequenced in a study of beta chain features in type 1 diabetes. Expressed TCRB transcripts were sequenced because the entire RNA isolate underwent reverse transcription. Sequencing was performed with immunoSEQ multiplex PCR; in TCRdb, only in-frame clones are kept and a portion is missing. The table records roughly 500,000 clones, roughly 10% of them present only once. The sample consisted of naive CD4+ T cells from blood. These receptors all come from a woman aged 18-29 years in good health.

This clone was counted a few times. V usage is TRBV11-2 and J usage is TRBJ1-2; D call uncertain. Trimming stripped 1 base from V and 4 bases from J, with 7 bases between. CDR1 is SGHAT, CDR2 FQNNGV, per germline. This CDR3 is built from 13 residues. Here the CDR3 DNA reads TGTGCCAGCAGCTTAGCCACATTCTATGGCTACACCTTC. Its protein product is CASSLATFYGYTF.

This clone has just a few counts. The same CDR3 also results from other DNA sequences found in this sample. The CDR3 loop reads CSVVGGSTDTQYF. The CDR3 region has the DNA TGCAGCGTTGTCGGGGGAAGCACAGATACGCAGTATTTT. The chain employs TRBV29-1 and TRBJ2-3; a possible D gene is TRBD2 (6 bases). The CDR3 totals 13 residues. V was shortened by 4 bases and J by 0 bases, with 8 bases between the two germline ends. Germline CDR1 is SQVTM and CDR2 is ANQGSEA.

This clone showed up just a few times. The genes are TRBV2 and TRBJ2-2; maybe TRBD1 (5 bases). V lost 7 bases and J 5 bases, leaving 11 bases between the germline ends. CDR1 SNHLY and CDR2 FYNNEI come from the germline V gene. This CDR3 region has 13 residues. The CDR3 coding sequence is TGTGCCAGCAACCTGCAGGGTACCGGGGAGCTGTTTTTT. It codes for CASNLQGTGELFF.

This rearrangement joins TRBV30 to TRBJ2-7, with D uncertain. Germline V lookup: CDR1 GTSNPN, CDR2 SVGIG (reference sequence). V was shortened by 7 bases and J by 6 bases, with 10 bases between the two germline ends. This CDR3 is built from 10 residues. The CDR3 DNA sequence: TGTGCCTTAAAAAGGGTCGAGCAGTACTTC. This sequence encodes CALKRVEQYF.

This clone has more than one count but fewer than ten. The CDR3 region is CASSERDSTEAFF. The DNA for the CDR3 is TGTGCCAGCAGCGAGCGGGACAGTACTGAAGCTTTCTTT. This chain joins TRBV9 and TRBJ1-1; 7 nucleotides match TRBD1. The J segment lost 5 bases and the V segment lost 3 bases, leaving 4 bases of the junction unmatched. Germline CDR1 reads SGDLS; CDR2 reads YYNGEE. The length of the CDR3 is 13 residues.

This clone has only a few counts. The same CDR3 also results from other DNA sequences found in this sample. The chain combines TRBV9 with TRBJ2-6, with a weak D call TRBD1 (6 bases). This CDR3 spans 15 amino acids. The V gene lost 0 bases and the J gene lost 2 bases, with 6 bases spanning the gap. Germline V gene data show CDR1 as SGDLS and CDR2 as YYNGEE. CDR3 DNA sequence: TGTGCCAGCAGCGTAGACAGGGCTGGGGCCAACGTCCTGACTTTC. Translated, it gives CASSVDRAGANVLTF.

Many counts were recorded for this clone. The V call is TRBV25-1, the J call TRBJ2-6; D not resolved. V lost 7 bases and J lost 6, with 10 bases in between. There are 13 residues in the CDR3. Germline V gene data show CDR1 as MGHDK and CDR2 as SYGVNS. The DNA of the CDR3 is TGTGCCAGCACAGGTTTCTTGGCCAACGTCCTGACTTTC. Residues: CASTGFLANVLTF.

The V call is TRBV7-2, the J call TRBJ1-2, with 8 nucleotides matching TRBD1. Trimming took 4 bases from V and 8 from J; bases not matched to a gene: 15. CDR3 size: 16 residues. Germline V gene sequence: CDR1 SGHTA, CDR2 FQGNSA. The CDR3 sequence: CASSSLLSRDRNGYTF. DNA of the CDR3: TGTGCCAGCAGCTCACTCCTGTCGCGGGACAGGAACGGCTACACCTTC.

This rearrangement joins TRBV9 to TRBJ2-3; perhaps TRBD2 as D (6 bases). CDR1 SGDLS and CDR2 YYNGEE come from the germline V gene. The CDR3 sequence is 15 residues long. V was clipped by 1 base and J by 1 base, with 10 bases between them. CDR3 in DNA: TGTGCCAGCAGCGTATCGGGAGCCGGCACAGATACGCAGTATTTT. Translating gives CASSVSGAGTDTQYF.

This clone has just a few counts. V usage is TRBV11-1 and J usage is TRBJ2-3, with TRBD1 matching over 8 bases. The length of the CDR3 is 15 residues. V trimming: 4 bases; J trimming: 1 base; junction bases outside the gene matches: 4. Per the germline V gene, CDR1 is SGHAT and CDR2 is FQDESV (reference sequence). CDR3 DNA: TGTGCCAGCAGCTCCCGGACAGGGCGCACAGATACGCAGTATTTT. It specifies CASSSRTGRTDTQYF.

The chain has TRBV27 and TRBJ2-3; D is uncertain. Per germline, CDR1 MNHEY and CDR2 SMNVEV (reference sequence). Trimming cost V 5 bases and J 1 base, with 7 bases left between them. There are 13 residues in the CDR3. CDR3 sequence reads: CASSPRGTDTQYF. The CDR3 nucleotides read TGTGCCAGCAGTCCTAGGGGCACAGATACGCAGTATTTT.

This clone was detected a few times. Other DNA sequences in the sample encode the same CDR3. The chain employs TRBV5-1 and TRBJ2-7; perhaps TRBD2 as D (6 bases). The CDR3 spans 13 residues. V gave up 1 base and J gave up 2 bases, with 7 bases separating them. The V gene's germline CDR1 is SGHRS and CDR2 YFSETQ. CDR3 DNA: TGCGCCAGCAGCTTGTCGGGGGCCTACGAGCAGTACTTC. Encoded protein: CASSLSGAYEQYF.

This clone was seen only a few times. V gene TRBV4-1 combines with J gene TRBJ2-1; TRBD2 agrees at 8 bases. The CDR3 spans 18 residues. The germline V gene encodes CDR1 MGHRA and CDR2 YSYEKL. Trimming cost V 3 bases and J 6 bases; bases outside gene matches: 16. In DNA, the CDR3 is TGCGCCAGCAGCCACGGTTTACGGGGACTAGATAAAGGCAATGAGCAGTTCTTC. This sequence encodes CASSHGLRGLDKGNEQFF.

This clone was counted between two and nine times. The chain is built from TRBV11-2 and TRBJ2-3; tentatively, D is TRBD2 (5 bases). CDR1 is SGHAT and CDR2 is FQNNGV in the germline V gene. V was cut by 3 bases and J by 4 bases, with 11 bases left in between. The CDR3 extends over 14 amino acids. Here the CDR3 DNA reads TGTGCCAGCAGCTTTACTAGGGTAGCAGATACGCAGTATTTT. Translation gives CASSFTRVADTQYF.

V is TRBV7-2 and J is TRBJ2-5; 7 bases are shared with TRBD2. Germline trimming cut 1 base from V and 2 bases from J; bases unmatched to any gene: 7. The length of the CDR3 is 16 residues. Looked up from germline, CDR1 is SGHTA and CDR2 is FQGNSA. CDR3 residues: CASSLVGGLVQETQYF. CDR3 DNA sequence: TGTGCCAGCAGCTTAGTGGGAGGGCTCGTACAAGAGACCCAGTACTTC.

The V gene is TRBV19, the J gene TRBJ2-7; perhaps TRBD1 as D (6 bases). CDR1 LNHDA and CDR2 SQIVND come from the germline V gene (reference sequence). The CDR3 is 15 residues long. The V end was cut by 5 bases, the J end by 0 bases, with 14 bases between. This chain's CDR3 is CASSQQGVSSYEQYF. The DNA of the CDR3 is TGTGCCAGTAGTCAACAGGGAGTTAGCTCCTACGAGCAGTACTTC.

The gene calls are TRBV7-3 and TRBJ2-3; TRBD2 is a possible D gene (6 bases). Germline-derived CDR1 and CDR2 are SGHTA and FQGTGA. Trimming took off 0 bases at V and 0 bases at J, with 10 bases between the two ends. The CDR3 totals 16 residues. CDR3 nucleotides: TGTGCCAGCAGCTTAACACTAGCTGGAAGCACAGATACGCAGTATTTT. The encoded protein is CASSLTLAGSTDTQYF.

The chain joins TRBV5-4 to TRBJ2-6; 10 nucleotides agree with TRBD1. Germline loops: CDR1 SGHNT, CDR2 YYREEE (reference sequence). The CDR3 is made up of 16 amino acids. V was clipped by 9 bases and J by 0 bases; unmatched bases: 6. CDR3 amino acids: CATRTGGYSGANVLTF. The CDR3 DNA reads TGTGCCACAAGGACAGGGGGTTACTCTGGGGCCAACGTCCTGACTTTC.